The source of this T cell receptor (beta chain) is a study of beta chain features in type 1 diabetes. Trimming removed 5 bases from V and 3 bases from J; junction bases left unmatched: 10. The CDR3 is made up of 15 amino acids. CDR1 and CDR2 from the germline V gene are SGHTA and FQGNSA. Per donor, one heparinised blood draw averaged roughly 120 mL. Details on this clone: Antigen unknown.

Of the isolated RNA, all was reverse transcribed, and so the sequenced material was expressed TCRB transcripts. Sequencing was performed with immunoSEQ multiplex PCR; in TCRdb, only in-frame clones are kept and a portion is missing. Of under 250,000 clones listed, roughly 13% are singletons. The study's findings and limits: Compared to healthy donors, patients appeared to have naive, central memory and Treg TCRB repertoires that were more alike.

Input material: naive CD4+ T cells from blood. This sequence was found in a woman in her thirties or forties in good health. The genes are TRBV7-2 and TRBJ2-7; 7 positions match TRBD1. The CDR3 is CASSGRDSWVYEQYF. CDR3 coding DNA: TGTGCCAGCAGCGGACGGGACAGCTGGGTCTACGAGCAGTACTTC.